A single sample gave rise to the 24 T cell receptor beta chains below, sequenced in a study of blood T cell repertoires in COVID-19. The assay was immunoSEQ multiplex PCR, and TCRdb's table has in-frame clones only and misses some. Of approximately 310,000 clones listed, 85% are singletons. Sequencing was done on a sample of PBMCs or T cells enriched from blood (not recorded which). The origin of the receptors is a woman aged 25-40 years who had been exposed to COVID-19.

The chain employs TRBV4-1 and TRBJ2-1; the match to TRBD2 covers 7 bases. Per germline, CDR1 MGHRA and CDR2 YSYEKL. The CDR3 is 19 residues long. The J segment lost 5 bases and the V segment lost 3 bases, leaving 19 bases of the junction unmatched. CDR3: CASSHQLGGLGKTDNEQFF. Here the CDR3 DNA reads TGCGCCAGCAGCCACCAATTAGGAGGACTAGGAAAGACCGACAATGAGCAGTTCTTC.

This chain links TRBV19 with TRBJ1-5; 9 bases fit TRBD1. The V and J ends lost 7 bases and 3 bases, in that order; junction bases with no gene match: 4. The CDR3 runs to 14 residues. The V gene's germline CDR1 is LNHDA and CDR2 SQIVND (reference sequence). CDR3 nucleotides: TGTGCCAGTACAAGGGACAGGGTCAATCAGCCCCAGCATTTT. Translated, it gives CASTRDRVNQPQHF.

The chain couples TRBV9 to TRBJ1-1, with D possibly being TRBD1 (5 bases). Looked up from germline, CDR1 is SGDLS and CDR2 is YYNGEE. Between the trimmed V and J ends, which lost 3 bases and 0 bases, there was a span of 12 bases. This CDR3 region has 15 residues. The CDR3 protein is CASSGRGKVNTEAFF. In DNA form, the CDR3 reads TGTGCCAGCAGCGGTAGGGGTAAGGTGAACACTGAAGCTTTCTTT. Using reference TRBV9 and TRBJ1-1 for the parts outside the CDR3, the full variable domain is DSGVTQTPKHLITATGQRVTLRCSPRSGDLSVYWYQQSLDQGLQFLIQYYNGEERAKGNILERFSAQQFPDLHSELNLSSLELGDSALYFCASSGRGKVNTEAFFGQGTRLTVV.

This chain links TRBV9 with TRBJ2-1; TRBD1 aligns across 7 bases. Trimming cost V 4 bases and J 0 bases; bases outside gene matches: 1. Germline CDR1 SGDLS, CDR2 YYNGEE. The CDR3 is 14 amino acids. Written as DNA, the CDR3 is TGTGCCAGCAGCAGGACAGGCTCCTACAATGAGCAGTTCTTC. Encoded protein: CASSRTGSYNEQFF.

This sequence joins TRBV5-1 and TRBJ2-1, with D unclear. CDR3 length: 14 residues. Trimming removed 4 bases at V and 6 bases at J, with 14 bases between. Looked up from germline, CDR1 is SGHRS and CDR2 is YFSETQ. The CDR3 here is CASSERMRSNEQFF. For the CDR3, the DNA is TGCGCCAGCAGCGAGAGGATGCGAAGCAATGAGCAGTTCTTC.

The chain has TRBV27 and TRBJ2-1; 12 positions agree with TRBD2. The germline CDR1 and CDR2 sequences are MNHEY and SMNVEV (reference sequence). Trimming took 4 bases from V and 2 from J; bases not matched to a gene: 6. This CDR3 contains 17 residues. The CDR3 DNA sequence: TGTGCCAGCAGTTCCTTACTAGCGGGAGGCCCCTACAATGAGCAGTTCTTC. It codes for CASSSLLAGGPYNEQFF.

The chain joins TRBV7-3 to TRBJ2-5, with 7 bases fitting TRBD1. Per germline, CDR1 SGHTA and CDR2 FQGTGA. Trimming at V came to 2 bases and at J to 2 bases, leaving 2 bases not matched to a gene. The CDR3 length is 14 residues. This CDR3 is CASSLWDRQETQYF. CDR3 nucleotide sequence: TGTGCCAGCAGCTTATGGGACAGACAAGAGACCCAGTACTTC.

V is TRBV3-1 (or the pseudogene TRBV3-2) and J is TRBJ1-1, with 9 bases lining up with TRBD1. CDR3 length: 14 amino acids. V was pared by 4 bases and J by 2 bases, with 2 bases of the junction left unmatched. Germline loops: CDR1 LGHDT, CDR2 YNNKEL (reference sequence). CDR3 loop: CASSPDRGNTEAFF. The CDR3 nucleotides read TGTGCCAGCAGCCCGGACAGGGGAAACACTGAAGCTTTCTTT.

This chain joins TRBV7-2 and TRBJ1-2; TRBD1 might be the D (6 bases). Trimming shortened V by 1 base and J by 8 bases, and 11 bases separated the two germline ends. There are 13 residues in the CDR3. Germline-derived CDR1 and CDR2 are SGHTA and FQGNSA. In DNA form, the CDR3 reads TGTGCCAGCAGCTTAGTCACAGGGAGAGGCTACACCTTC. Translating it yields CASSLVTGRGYTF.

V usage is TRBV15 and J usage is TRBJ2-3; D unclear. Germline V CDR1 and CDR2: LNHNV, YYDKDF (reference sequence). V dropped 0 bases and J dropped 3 bases, with 10 bases sitting between them. There are 15 residues in the CDR3. The CDR3 protein is CATSRDLPNTDTQYF. The CDR3 bases are TGTGCCACCAGCAGAGATCTCCCTAATACAGATACGCAGTATTTT. Supplemented by reference TRBV15 and TRBJ2-3, the full variable domain reads DAMVIQNPRYQVTQFGKPVTLSCSQTLNHNVMYWYQQKSSQAPKLLFHYYDKDFNNEADTPDNFQSRRPNTSFCFLDIRSPGLGDTAMYLCATSRDLPNTDTQYFGPGTRLTVL.

The chain is built from TRBV19 and TRBJ2-7, with D perhaps TRBD1 (6 bases). The germline gives CDR1 LNHDA, CDR2 SQIVND (reference sequence). This CDR3 region has 14 residues. Trimming stripped 1 base from V and 5 bases from J, with 12 bases between. The CDR3 coding sequence is TGTGCCAGTAGTATAGTTGACAGGATCCACGAGCAGTACTTC. As protein: CASSIVDRIHEQYF.

The rearrangement uses TRBV28 and TRBJ2-5, with 9 bases lining up with TRBD1. The ends lost 5 bases at V and 5 bases at J; junction bases unmatched: 12. The length of the CDR3 is 16 residues. Per germline, CDR1 MDHEN and CDR2 SYDVKM. The CDR3, as DNA: TGTGCCAGCAGTACTCCGGGACAGGGTAATGCGGAGACCCAGTACTTC. This translates into CASSTPGQGNAETQYF.

The J gene is TRBJ1-2, the V gene TRBV6-2 or TRBV6-3; D not certain. CDR1 and CDR2 (germline): MNHEY, SVGEGT. CDR3 length equals 15 residues. Deletions cut 6 bases from V and 0 bases from J, with 14 bases between. The CDR3 DNA sequence: TGTGCCAGCAGCCCGAGACACCTTTCTAACTATGGCTACACCTTC. Translating it yields CASSPRHLSNYGYTF.

This rearrangement joins TRBV21-1 to TRBJ2-7; the table's D call, TRBD2, has no DNA check behind it. TRBV21-1 is classified as a pseudogene. CDR3 length equals 13 residues. Written as DNA, the CDR3 is TGTGCCCGCCCCTCGAGGGCTTGGTACGAGCAGTACTTC. The encoded protein is CARPSRAWYEQYF.

This chain connects TRBV6-1 to TRBJ2-5, with 9 bases aligning to TRBD2. The CDR3 contains 18 residues. The germline V gene encodes CDR1 MNHNS and CDR2 SASEGT. V lost 2 bases to trimming and J lost 5 bases; unmatched junction nucleotides: 15. DNA for the CDR3: TGTGCCAGCAGTGAACGAGGAGGTAGCGGGAGCCTATGGGAGACCCAGTACTTC. This encodes CASSERGGSGSLWETQYF.

The chain links TRBV28 to TRBJ2-7; D might be TRBD1 (5 bases). CDR1 MDHEN and CDR2 SYDVKM come from the germline V gene. The V end was cut by 4 bases, the J end by 0 bases, with 19 bases between. The CDR3 extends over 17 amino acids. The CDR3 is CASSSASRGPTSYEQYF. CDR3 in DNA: TGTGCCAGCAGTTCAGCCTCAAGGGGCCCAACCTCCTACGAGCAGTACTTC. Together with reference TRBV28 and TRBJ2-7, the CDR3 gives the full variable domain: DVKVTQSSRYLVKRTGEKVFLECVQDMDHENMFWYRQDPGLGLRLIYFSYDVKMKEKGDIPEGYSVSREKKERFSLILESASTNQTSMYLCASSSASRGPTSYEQYFGPGTRLTVT.

The rearrangement joins TRBV5-4 to TRBJ2-1; TRBD1 might be the D (5 bases). Trimming removed 2 bases at V and 9 bases at J, with 12 bases between. Per germline, CDR1 SGHNT and CDR2 YYREEE (reference sequence). The CDR3 is made up of 13 amino acids. The CDR3 sequence is CASSLGAPGEQFF. CDR3 in DNA: TGTGCCAGCAGCTTAGGGGCCCCCGGTGAGCAGTTCTTC.

This clone was detected once. This chain uses TRBV7-3 with TRBJ2-1; TRBD1 agrees at 10 bases. This CDR3 contains 16 residues. From germline, CDR1 is SGHTA and CDR2 FQGTGA. Trimming cost V 3 bases and J 2 bases; bases outside gene matches: 4. The CDR3 spells CASSFEGQGAYNEQFF. The CDR3 region has the DNA TGTGCCAGCAGCTTTGAAGGACAGGGGGCCTACAATGAGCAGTTCTTC.

This chain connects TRBV6-5 to TRBJ2-3; no clear D gene. Germline V gives CDR1 MNHEY, CDR2 SVGAGI. The CDR3 has 15 residues. Trimming stripped 4 bases from V and 0 bases from J, with 11 bases between. The CDR3 is CASSSSEASTDTQYF. DNA for the CDR3: TGTGCCAGCAGTTCCAGCGAAGCTAGCACAGATACGCAGTATTTT.

V gene TRBV6-5 combines with J gene TRBJ1-3, with 8 bases lining up with TRBD1. This CDR3 has 15 residues. The junction had 6 bases not matched to a gene; V was cut back by 6 bases and J by 2 bases. Germline loops: CDR1 MNHEY, CDR2 SVGAGI. CDR3 loop: CASSRGQGPGNTIYF. CDR3 sequence (DNA): TGTGCCAGCAGCCGAGGACAGGGCCCTGGAAACACCATATATTTT.

The genes are TRBV9 and TRBJ1-6; D not resolved. V was clipped by 4 bases and J by 0 bases, with 11 bases between them. The germline V gene encodes CDR1 SGDLS and CDR2 YYNGEE. There are 16 residues in the CDR3. Written as DNA, the CDR3 is TGTGCCAGCAGCTTAGGGTCGAGCTCCTATAATTCACCCCTCCACTTT. Its protein is CASSLGSSSYNSPLHF. The full variable domain, in which reference TRBV9 and TRBJ1-6 provide the parts outside the CDR3, is DSGVTQTPKHLITATGQRVTLRCSPRSGDLSVYWYQQSLDQGLQFLIQYYNGEERAKGNILERFSAQQFPDLHSELNLSSLELGDSALYFCASSLGSSSYNSPLHFGNGTRLTVT.

This chain uses TRBV5-6 with TRBJ1-5; 7 positions match TRBD1. Germline values: CDR1 SGHDT, CDR2 YYEEEE. The V and J ends lost 2 bases and 4 bases, in that order; junction bases with no gene match: 12. This CDR3 contains 17 residues. DNA of the CDR3: TGTGCCAGCAGCTTACGTGCGTGGGGGACAGCGAATCAGCCCCAGCATTTT. Its protein is CASSLRAWGTANQPQHF.

The rearrangement joins TRBV28 to TRBJ2-7; TRBD2 matches 8 bases. Germline values: CDR1 MDHEN, CDR2 SYDVKM. This CDR3 has 14 residues. V was clipped by 8 bases and J by 3 bases; unmatched bases: 9. The CDR3 DNA reads as TGTGCCAGCGTAAGCGGGAGAAATCTCTACGAGCAGTACTTC. It translates to CASVSGRNLYEQYF.

The rearrangement links TRBV24-1 to TRBJ2-5; TRBD1 is a possible D gene (5 bases). Germline V CDR1 and CDR2: KGHDR, SFDVKD. This CDR3 has 16 amino acids. Trimming removed 5 bases from V and 5 bases from J, with 20 bases in between. CDR3 sequence reads: CATSAPKGPTGETQYF. CDR3 sequence (DNA): TGTGCCACCAGTGCTCCCAAGGGGCCGACTGGTGAGACCCAGTACTTC.